One and the same sample provided the 22 T cell receptor beta chains below, sequenced in a study of cytomegalovirus exposure and HLA in healthy donors. The PCR ran on 60 Vbeta and 13 Jbeta primers. Produced via immunoSEQ multiplex PCR; TCRdb's table is partial and in-frame only. The table includes 95,000 to 150,000 clones, about 16% detected once. Material: PBMCs. These receptor sequences come from a young woman in good health and CMV-seronegative.

The chain combines TRBV2 with TRBJ1-2; 8 bases are a match to TRBD1. The CDR3 has 13 amino acids. Germline-derived CDR1 and CDR2 are SNHLY and FYNNEI. Trimming removed 6 bases from V and 3 bases from J; junction bases left unmatched: 3. In nucleotides, the CDR3 is TGTGCCAGCAGCCAGACAGGGGACTATGGCTACACCTTC. It codes for CASSQTGDYGYTF. The variable domain in full, completed from reference TRBV2 and TRBJ1-2, reads EPEVTQTPSHQVTQMGQEVILRCVPISNHLYFYWYRQILGQKVEFLVSFYNNEISEKSEIFDDQFSVERPDGSNFTLKIRSTKLEDSAMYFCASSQTGDYGYTFGSGTRLTVV.

This clone was seen a few times. The chain has TRBV9 and TRBJ2-3; TRBD2 might be the D (6 bases). V was pared by 6 bases and J by 2 bases, with 13 bases between. This CDR3 is built from 14 residues. Germline loops: CDR1 SGDLS, CDR2 YYNGEE. CDR3 loop: CASNRAGHTDTQYF. The CDR3 region has the DNA TGTGCCAGCAACCGAGCGGGCCACACAGATACGCAGTATTTT.

This chain uses TRBV9 with TRBJ2-7, with 9 positions matching TRBD1. The CDR3 has 14 amino acids. In germline, CDR1 is SGDLS, CDR2 YYNGEE. With V trimmed by 4 bases and J by 3 bases, 5 bases remained unmatched. DNA of the CDR3: TGTGCCAGCAGCCCACAGGGGGCCTACTACGAGCAGTACTTC. Its protein is CASSPQGAYYEQYF.

The chain has TRBV7-2 and TRBJ2-7; D uncertain. CDR1 is SGHTA, CDR2 FQGNSA, per germline. This CDR3 is 13 amino acids long. V dropped 5 bases and J dropped 0 bases, with 8 bases sitting between them. For the CDR3, the DNA is TGTGCCAGCAGCAGTTCACTCTCCTACGAGCAGTACTTC. This encodes CASSSSLSYEQYF.

This clone was observed a few times. Written as DNA, the CDR3 is TGTGCCAGCCGGGACAGGGGCATGAACACTGAAGCTTTCTTT. Amino acid sequence: CASRDRGMNTEAFF. The V call is TRBV2, the J call TRBJ1-1; 10 nucleotides line up with TRBD1. With 8 bases clipped from V and 0 bases from J, the junction kept 3 bases outside the gene matches. CDR1 and CDR2 (germline): SNHLY, FYNNEI. The CDR3 covers 14 residues.

The chain combines TRBV13 with TRBJ2-5; 8 bases are shared with TRBD2. The junction had 6 bases not matched to a gene; V was cut back by 4 bases and J by 5 bases. CDR1 and CDR2 (germline): PRHDT, FYEKMQ (reference sequence). The CDR3 spans 14 residues. The CDR3, as DNA: TGTGCCAGCAGCTCTCGGGGGGGGGCTGAGACCCAGTACTTC. Its protein is CASSSRGGAETQYF.

CDR3 protein: CATPRTGTGDYEQYF. The CDR3, as DNA: TGTGCCACTCCGAGAACCGGGACAGGGGACTACGAGCAGTACTTC. The V gene is TRBV5-5, the J gene TRBJ2-7; 10 bases fit TRBD1. V gave up 9 bases and J gave up 3 bases; unmatched junction bases: 12. Germline V CDR1 and CDR2: SGHKS, YYEKEE (reference sequence). This CDR3 is 15 amino acids long.

The V gene is TRBV30, the J gene TRBJ2-7; a possible D gene is TRBD1 (6 bases). V lost 3 bases, J lost 3 bases, and 12 bases lay in between. Germline CDR1 is GTSNPN and CDR2 is SVGIG (reference sequence). This CDR3 comprises 13 residues. The CDR3 nucleotides read TGTGCCTGGAGGGGACAAGGAGGCTACGAGCAGTACTTC. Translation: CAWRGQGGYEQYF.

The chain recombines TRBV2 with TRBJ1-6, with D maybe TRBD1 (5 bases). Trimming removed 8 bases at V and 2 bases at J, with 19 bases between. Per germline, CDR1 SNHLY and CDR2 FYNNEI. This CDR3 is 17 amino acids long. The CDR3 sequence is CASGRGGVGTYNSPLHF. Here the CDR3 DNA reads TGTGCCAGCGGGAGAGGAGGGGTCGGGACCTATAATTCACCCCTCCACTTT.

V usage is TRBV28 and J usage is TRBJ1-1, with D possibly matching TRBD1 (5 bases). Germline values: CDR1 MDHEN, CDR2 SYDVKM. CDR3 length equals 14 residues. V was clipped by 2 bases and J by 6 bases, with 13 bases between them. CDR3 loop: CASSLGLPGAEAFF. The CDR3 region has the DNA TGTGCCAGCAGTTTAGGCCTGCCGGGGGCTGAAGCTTTCTTT.

In its sample, this clone was seen a few times. The CDR3 bases are TGTGCCACCAGCAGAGACGATTCCCATTGGGGGGTGTTGGTCACCGGGGAGCTGTTTTTT. This translates into CATSRDDSHWGVLVTGELFF. The J gene is TRBJ2-2, the V gene TRBV15; a weak D match, TRBD2 (6 bases). Germline lookup yields CDR1 LNHNV and CDR2 YYDKDF (reference sequence). V lost 0 bases and J 4 bases, leaving 24 bases between the germline ends. The CDR3 has 20 residues. The variable domain in full, with the rest retrieved from reference TRBV15 and TRBJ2-2, is DAMVIQNPRYQVTQFGKPVTLSCSQTLNHNVMYWYQQKSSQAPKLLFHYYDKDFNNEADTPDNFQSRRPNTSFCFLDIRSPGLGDTAMYLCATSRDDSHWGVLVTGELFFGEGSRLTVL.

This clone was picked up a small number of times. The chain carries TRBV28 and TRBJ2-2, with a possible D match to TRBD1 (6 bases). Germline V gene data show CDR1 as MDHEN and CDR2 as SYDVKM. The V gene lost 3 bases and the J gene lost 5 bases, with 13 bases spanning the gap. The CDR3 has 15 residues. The CDR3 loop is CASSFPQGNTGELFF. The CDR3 nucleotides read TGTGCCAGCAGTTTCCCGCAGGGGAATACCGGGGAGCTGTTTTTT.

The chain joins TRBV29-1 to TRBJ1-2; 11 bases map to TRBD1. The CDR3 is 14 residues long. The ends lost 7 bases at V and 5 bases at J; junction bases unmatched: 9. In germline, CDR1 is SQVTM, CDR2 ANQGSEA. CDR3 sequence reads: CSALGTGGGYGYTF. CDR3 sequence (DNA): TGCAGCGCCCTGGGGACAGGGGGGGGGTATGGCTACACCTTC.

V gene TRBV4-1 combines with J gene TRBJ1-4, with D unresolved. V was pared by 1 base and J by 0 bases, with 6 bases between. Looked up from germline, CDR1 is MGHRA and CDR2 is YSYEKL. The CDR3 loop spans 15 amino acids. The CDR3 here is CASSQVAATNEKLFF. The CDR3 bases are TGCGCCAGCAGCCAAGTGGCAGCAACTAATGAAAAACTGTTTTTT.

The rearrangement links TRBV14 to TRBJ1-1; D gene ambiguous. The CDR3 loop spans 13 amino acids. Germline loops: CDR1 SGHDN, CDR2 FVKESK. V shed 0 bases and J shed 4 bases, with 6 bases lying between them. CDR3 nucleotides: TGTGCCAGCAGCCAAGACCTTGTCACTGAAGCTTTCTTT. Protein sequence: CASSQDLVTEAFF.

This clone was counted between two and nine times. This chain uses TRBV25-1 with TRBJ1-3; a possible D gene is TRBD1 (6 bases). V shed 4 bases and J shed 0 bases, with 13 bases lying between them. CDR3 length equals 16 residues. Germline V gives CDR1 MGHDK, CDR2 SYGVNS. The CDR3 loop reads CASSGPRDNSGNTIYF. The CDR3 bases are TGTGCCAGCAGTGGCCCTCGGGACAACTCTGGAAACACCATATATTTT.

The chain joins TRBV9 to TRBJ1-1; 10 positions agree with TRBD1. The CDR3 is made up of 15 amino acids. Germline lookup yields CDR1 SGDLS and CDR2 YYNGEE. V was pared by 4 bases and J by 5 bases, with 8 bases of the junction left unmatched. The CDR3 DNA sequence: TGTGCCAGCAGCCGTACAGGGGACAGGGGAACTGAAGCTTTCTTT. Amino acid sequence: CASSRTGDRGTEAFF.

The chain joins TRBV10-3 to TRBJ1-2, with 11 bases that match TRBD1. CDR3 length: 16 amino acids. From germline, CDR1 is ENHRY and CDR2 SYGVKD. V trimming: 0 bases; J trimming: 6 bases; junction bases outside the gene matches: 6. This chain's CDR3 is CAISESEGQGADGYTF. Written as DNA, the CDR3 is TGTGCCATCAGTGAGTCGGAAGGACAGGGGGCCGATGGCTACACCTTC.

This clone was counted only a few times. CDR3 DNA sequence: TGTGCCAGCAGCCCACAGGGGTATAGCAATCAGCCCCAGCATTTT. It is translated as CASSPQGYSNQPQHF. The rearrangement links TRBV21-1 to TRBJ1-5; the listed D gene, TRBD1, was not tested against the DNA. TRBV21-1 is a recognized pseudogene. The length of the CDR3 is 15 residues.

This clone was picked up many times. The V gene is TRBV4-2, the J gene TRBJ2-1, with TRBD2 matching over 9 bases. Germline V lookup: CDR1 LGHNA, CDR2 YNFKEQ. The CDR3 extends over 15 amino acids. Germline trimming cut 1 base from V and 8 bases from J; bases unmatched to any gene: 6. The chain's CDR3 is CASSQVEASGDEQFF. Here the CDR3 DNA reads TGTGCCAGCAGCCAAGTGGAGGCTAGCGGGGATGAGCAGTTCTTC.

The chain has TRBV27 and TRBJ1-1; D possibly corresponds to TRBD1 (6 bases). V dropped 5 bases and J dropped 0 bases, with 13 bases sitting between them. Germline assignment: CDR1 MNHEY and CDR2 SMNVEV (reference sequence). The CDR3 contains 15 residues. The CDR3, as DNA: TGTGCCAGCAGTAGAGCCGGGACAATGAACACTGAAGCTTTCTTT. It specifies CASSRAGTMNTEAFF.

This rearrangement joins TRBV4-2 to TRBJ2-7; the D gene is possibly TRBD1 (6 bases). The CDR3 runs to 14 residues. V lost 1 base and J lost 3, with 10 bases in between. The germline V gene encodes CDR1 LGHNA and CDR2 YNFKEQ. The DNA of the CDR3 is TGTGCCAGCAGCCAAGCGCTGACAGGCTACGAGCAGTACTTC. Its protein is CASSQALTGYEQYF.